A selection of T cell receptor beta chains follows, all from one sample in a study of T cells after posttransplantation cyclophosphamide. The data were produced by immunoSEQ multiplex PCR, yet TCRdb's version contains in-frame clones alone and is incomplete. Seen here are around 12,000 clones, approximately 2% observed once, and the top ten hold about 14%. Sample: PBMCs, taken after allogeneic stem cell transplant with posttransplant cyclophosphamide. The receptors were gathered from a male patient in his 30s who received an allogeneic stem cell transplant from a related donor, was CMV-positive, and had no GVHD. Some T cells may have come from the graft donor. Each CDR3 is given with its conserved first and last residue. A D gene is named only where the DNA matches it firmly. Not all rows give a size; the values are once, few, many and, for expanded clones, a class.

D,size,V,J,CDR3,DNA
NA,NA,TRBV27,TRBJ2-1,CASSSLTHFERSGNEQFF,TGTGCCAGCAGTTCCCTTACACACTTCGAGCGGTCCGGCAATGAGCAGTTCTTC
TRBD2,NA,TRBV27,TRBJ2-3,CASSHGTSNADTQYF,TGTGCCAGCAGTCACGGGACTAGTAACGCAGATACGCAGTATTTT
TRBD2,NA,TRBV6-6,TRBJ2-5,CASLAGGQETQYF,TGTGCCAGTTTAGCGGGGGGGCAGGAGACCCAGTACTTC
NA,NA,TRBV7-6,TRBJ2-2,CASSSRTAPGELFF,TGTGCCAGCAGCTCAAGGACTGCCCCCGGGGAGCTGTTTTTT
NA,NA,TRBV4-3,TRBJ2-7,CASSQDRASRGYEQYF,TGCGCCAGCAGCCAAGATCGGGCTAGCAGGGGCTACGAGCAGTACTTC
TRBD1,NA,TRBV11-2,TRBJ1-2,CASSLGQGEYYGYTF,TGTGCCAGCAGCTTAGGACAGGGGGAGTACTATGGCTACACCTTC
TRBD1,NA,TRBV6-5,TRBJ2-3,CASSRGQGETDTQYF,TGTGCCAGCAGTAGAGGACAGGGAGAGACAGATACGCAGTATTTT
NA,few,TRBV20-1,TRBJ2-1,CSARRHNEQFF,TGCAGTGCTAGACGTCACAATGAGCAGTTCTTC
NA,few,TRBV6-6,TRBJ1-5,CASSYGSGGGNQPQHF,TGTGCCAGCAGTTACGGCTCCGGGGGGGGGAATCAGCCCCAGCATTTT
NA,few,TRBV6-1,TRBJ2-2,CASRNKNTGELFF,TGTGCCAGCAGAAATAAGAACACCGGGGAGCTGTTTTTT
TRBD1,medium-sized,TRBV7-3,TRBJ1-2,CASSCWTGPGENYGYTF,TGTGCCAGCAGCTGCTGGACAGGGCCAGGGGAAAACTATGGCTACACCTTC
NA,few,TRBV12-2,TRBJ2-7,CASRLARSETGVGEQYF,TGTGCAAGTCGCTTAGCGCGGTCGGAGACAGGGGTAGGCGAGCAGTACTTC
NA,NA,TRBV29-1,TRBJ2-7,CSVDYGVSDEQYF,TGCAGCGTTGACTATGGGGTTAGCGACGAGCAGTACTTC
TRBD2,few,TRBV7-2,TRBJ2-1,CASSSGLAGGTEQFF,TGTGCCAGCAGCTCGGGACTAGCGGGAGGCACTGAGCAGTTCTTC
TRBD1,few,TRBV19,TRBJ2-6,CASSVVTGASGANVLTF,TGTGCCAGTAGTGTTGTGACAGGGGCTAGTGGGGCCAACGTCCTGACTTTC
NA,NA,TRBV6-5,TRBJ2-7,CASSLTGKLNEQYF,TGTGCCTCCTCCTTGACGGGGAAGCTGAACGAGCAGTACTTC
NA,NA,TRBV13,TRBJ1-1,CASSCRRDIEAFF,TGTGCCAGCAGCTGTCGCCGGGACATTGAAGCTTTCTTT
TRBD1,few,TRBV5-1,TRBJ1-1,CASSRDRAANTEAFF,TGCGCCAGCAGCCGGGACAGGGCCGCGAACACTGAAGCTTTCTTT
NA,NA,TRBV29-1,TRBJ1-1,CSVERFGGPGTEAFF,TGCAGCGTTGAACGGTTTGGCGGCCCGGGGACTGAAGCTTTCTTT
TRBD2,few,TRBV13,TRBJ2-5,CASSLPREGGKTQYF,TGTGCCAGCAGCTTACCGCGGGAGGGTGGAAAGACCCAGTACTTC
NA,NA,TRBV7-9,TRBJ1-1,CASSLTTGSLEAFF,TGTGCCAGCAGCCTTACGACAGGCAGCCTTGAAGCTTTCTTT
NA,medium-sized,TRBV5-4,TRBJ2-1,CASSLLGVFYNEQFF,TGTGCCAGCAGCTTACTGGGAGTCTTCTACAATGAGCAGTTCTTC
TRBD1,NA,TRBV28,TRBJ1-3,CASSLPGTGGNTIYF,TGTGCCAGCAGTTTACCCGGGACAGGGGGAAACACCATATATTTT
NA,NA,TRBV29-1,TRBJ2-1,CSVRLNEQFF,TGCAGCGTCCGACTCAATGAGCAGTTCTTC
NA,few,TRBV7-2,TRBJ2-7,CASSSSGTNYEQYF,TGTGCCAGCAGCTCATCCGGGACAAACTACGAGCAGTACTTC
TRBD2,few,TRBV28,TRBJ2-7,CASSFRRLAGAKYF,TGTGCCAGCAGTTTTAGGCGACTAGCGGGAGCCAAGTACTTC
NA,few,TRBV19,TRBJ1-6,CASSGGALWGNSPLHF,TGTGCCAGTAGTGGAGGGGCTCTCTGGGGGAATTCACCCCTCCACTTT
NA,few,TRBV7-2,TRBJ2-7,CASSLRLGGGSYEQYF,TGTGCCAGCAGCTTAAGACTCGGCGGAGGGTCCTACGAGCAGTACTTC
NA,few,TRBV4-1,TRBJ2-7,CASSHHTGTTYEQYF,TGCGCCAGCAGCCACCACACCGGGACAACCTACGAGCAGTACTTC
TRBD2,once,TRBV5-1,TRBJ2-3,CASSLVVAGGSDTQYF,TGCGCCAGCAGCTTGGTTGTAGCGGGGGGGTCAGATACGCAGTATTTT
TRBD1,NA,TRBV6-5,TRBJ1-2,CASSPDRFYGYTF,TGTGCCAGCAGCCCGGACAGGTTTTATGGCTACACCTTC